A single sample is the source of the 23 T cell receptor beta chains below, sequenced in a study of long-term antiretroviral therapy in people with HIV. It was version v3.0 of the immunoSEQ assay that was run at survey level. The table came from immunoSEQ multiplex PCR; TCRdb's copy has only in-frame clones and leaves some out. The top ten hold around 14% of the sample, which has roughly 15,000 clones, 80% seen once. The sample consisted of unsorted PBMCs, taken 3.2 years before starting antiretroviral therapy. These receptor sequences come from a man aged 35-49 years with HIV.

The chain combines TRBV23-1 with TRBJ1-1; 8 bases fit TRBD1. TRBV23-1 is an open reading frame whose function is uncertain. V lost 4 bases and J lost 3; bases outside the gene matches: 7. This CDR3 region has 15 residues. The CDR3 region has the DNA TGCGCCAGCAGTCCTTCAGGGGGCGCCGACACTGAAGCTTTCTTT. Encoded protein: CASSPSGGADTEAFF.

The chain carries TRBV18 and TRBJ1-5; unclear D gene. From germline, CDR1 is KGHSH and CDR2 LQKENI. V was cut by 2 bases and J by 4 bases, with 12 bases left in between. The CDR3 loop spans 15 amino acids. The CDR3 DNA reads TGTGCCAGCTCACCAGAAGGGCAGCCTAATCAGCCCCAGCATTTT. Amino acids: CASSPEGQPNQPQHF.

This chain uses TRBV19 with TRBJ1-1; D possibly corresponds to TRBD1 (5 bases). Trimming cost V 7 bases and J 2 bases, with 17 bases left between them. The length of the CDR3 is 15 residues. The germline gives CDR1 LNHDA, CDR2 SQIVND (reference sequence). CDR3 in DNA: TGTGCCAGTACCGATCCCGGGACGCTAAACACTGAAGCTTTCTTT. Protein product: CASTDPGTLNTEAFF.

Written as DNA, the CDR3 is TGCGCCAGCAGCCAACCCGACAGCATCTATGGCTACACCTTC. It encodes CASSQPDSIYGYTF. V and J are TRBV4-1 and TRBJ1-2; perhaps TRBD1 as D (5 bases). The CDR3 consists of 14 residues. The V gene's germline CDR1 is MGHRA and CDR2 YSYEKL. Trimming shortened V by 2 bases and J by 4 bases, and 11 bases separated the two germline ends.

The chain joins TRBV5-1 to TRBJ2-6; TRBD2 is a possible D gene (5 bases). V lost 3 bases, J lost 0 bases, and 19 bases lay in between. The germline CDR1 and CDR2 sequences are SGHRS and YFSETQ. CDR3 length equals 19 residues. In nucleotides, the CDR3 is TGCGCCAGCAGCTCCATTCGGGGAGACCCACGCTCTGGGGCCAACGTCCTGACTTTC. Translation gives CASSSIRGDPRSGANVLTF. The variable domain in full, with the rest retrieved from reference TRBV5-1 and TRBJ2-6, is KAGVTQTPRYLIKTRGQQVTLSCSPISGHRSVSWYQQTPGQGLQFLFEYFSETQRNKGNFPGRFSGRQFSNSRSEMNVSTLELGDSALYLCASSSIRGDPRSGANVLTFGAGSRLTVL.

The chain couples TRBV9 to TRBJ2-3; 10 bases map to TRBD2. The germline V gene encodes CDR1 SGDLS and CDR2 YYNGEE. This CDR3 spans 19 amino acids. The V segment lost 3 bases and the J segment 0 bases; nucleotides outside the gene matches: 13. The CDR3 region is CASSASGLAGAYSTDTQYF. In DNA form, the CDR3 reads TGTGCCAGCAGCGCCTCTGGGCTAGCGGGGGCCTATAGCACAGATACGCAGTATTTT.

The rearrangement joins TRBV5-8 to TRBJ2-1, with D perhaps TRBD2 (6 bases). V was trimmed by 4 bases and J by 5 bases, leaving 13 bases between them. Germline CDR1 SGHTS, CDR2 YDEGEE. CDR3 size: 14 residues. For the CDR3, the DNA is TGTGCCAGCAGCCCGGGACTGGTTGACAATGAGCAGTTCTTC. It codes for CASSPGLVDNEQFF.

This clone has more than one count but fewer than ten. This sequence joins TRBV30 and TRBJ2-7; weak D call: TRBD1 (6 bases). The V end was cut by 5 bases, the J end by 6 bases, with 14 bases between. The CDR3 totals 12 residues. Germline V gene lookup returns CDR1 GTSNPN and CDR2 SVGIG (reference sequence). CDR3 sequence: CAWGGGQTEQYF. Written as DNA, the CDR3 is TGTGCCTGGGGGGGCGGACAGACCGAGCAGTACTTC.

This clone was observed once. V usage is TRBV2 and J usage is TRBJ1-1; a possible D gene is TRBD1 (5 bases). The CDR3 runs 14 residues. Trimming removed 4 bases from V and 6 bases from J, with 15 bases in between. Germline V gene data show CDR1 as SNHLY and CDR2 as FYNNEI. CDR3: CASSGRGNNAEAFF. The CDR3 bases are TGTGCCAGCAGTGGGAGGGGAAACAACGCTGAAGCTTTCTTT.

The genes are TRBV13 and TRBJ2-3; D tentatively fits TRBD1 or TRBD2 (5 bases each). The CDR3 has 15 residues. Germline CDR1 PRHDT, CDR2 FYEKMQ (reference sequence). V lost 2 bases, J lost 4 bases, and 13 bases lay in between. CDR3 bases: TGTGCCAGCAGCTTAAGGGACGAAGAAGCAGATACGCAGTATTTT. It encodes CASSLRDEEADTQYF.

This chain links TRBV29-1 with TRBJ2-1; no clear D gene. CDR1 is SQVTM, CDR2 ANQGSEA, per germline. Between the trimmed V and J ends, which lost 5 bases and 5 bases, there was a span of 10 bases. This CDR3 is built from 12 residues. CDR3 sequence (DNA): TGCAGCGTTCGGCCGAACGACAATGAGCAGTTCTTC. As protein: CSVRPNDNEQFF.

The J gene is TRBJ2-2, the V gene TRBV11-3; 8 positions agree with TRBD2. The CDR3 sequence is 15 residues long. Germline trimming cut 4 bases from V and 5 bases from J; bases unmatched to any gene: 6. CDR1 is SGHNT and CDR2 is YENEEA in the germline V gene. The CDR3 DNA reads TGTGCCAGCAGCTCCGGGGGGGGAGGGACCGGGGAGCTGTTTTTT. Its translation: CASSSGGGGTGELFF.

The chain has TRBV30 and TRBJ2-3; D not certain. The CDR3 is 13 residues long. Looked up from germline, CDR1 is GTSNPN and CDR2 is SVGIG (reference sequence). V lost 1 base and J lost 0, with 5 bases in between. CDR3 sequence: CAWSGRSTDTQYF. CDR3 nucleotides: TGTGCCTGGAGTGGTAGAAGCACAGATACGCAGTATTTT.

The rearrangement joins TRBV4-1 to TRBJ2-1, with D perhaps assigned TRBD1 or TRBD2 (6 bases each). V shed 1 base and J shed 7 bases, with 17 bases lying between them. Germline-derived CDR1 and CDR2 are MGHRA and YSYEKL. The CDR3 has 16 amino acids. CDR3 residues: CASSQGTGAAGNEQFF. In DNA form, the CDR3 reads TGCGCCAGCAGCCAAGGAACGGGGGCGGCCGGGAATGAGCAGTTCTTC.

The genes are TRBV30 and TRBJ1-6; 9 nucleotides agree with TRBD1. There are 16 residues in the CDR3. V lost 6 bases to trimming and J lost 1 base; unmatched junction nucleotides: 7. Germline CDR1 GTSNPN, CDR2 SVGIG (reference sequence). CDR3: CACHPQGASYNSPLHF. The CDR3 coding sequence is TGTGCCTGCCACCCACAGGGGGCTTCCTATAATTCACCCCTCCACTTT.

The chain links TRBV29-1 to TRBJ1-1; D might be TRBD1 (6 bases). The V end lost 0 bases, the J end lost 5 bases, and 16 bases lay between the germline ends. Germline CDR1 reads SQVTM; CDR2 reads ANQGSEA. The length of the CDR3 is 15 residues. This CDR3 reads CSVEDVVNRETEAFF. The CDR3, as DNA: TGCAGCGTTGAAGATGTGGTCAACAGGGAGACTGAAGCTTTCTTT.

The V gene is TRBV4-1, the J gene TRBJ2-5; 11 bases fit TRBD2. Germline values: CDR1 MGHRA, CDR2 YSYEKL. The CDR3 extends over 15 amino acids. V lost 3 bases and J lost 3; bases outside the gene matches: 3. The CDR3: CASSQTGLAEETQYF. In DNA, the CDR3 is TGCGCCAGCAGCCAGACGGGACTAGCGGAAGAGACCCAGTACTTC.

This clone occurred once. CDR3 residues: CASSLGAPGGTEAFF. CDR3 in DNA: TGTGCCAGCAGCTTAGGGGCACCCGGTGGCACTGAAGCTTTCTTT. The chain uses TRBV7-9 and TRBJ1-1; no clear D. V shed 1 base and J shed 4 bases, with 13 bases lying between them. Germline V gene lookup returns CDR1 SEHNR and CDR2 FQNEAQ (reference sequence). CDR3 length equals 15 residues.

V and J are TRBV30 and TRBJ1-3, with D uncertain. The germline V gene has CDR1 GTSNPN and CDR2 SVGIG (reference sequence). The CDR3 length is 13 residues. V lost 0 bases to trimming and J lost 4 bases, with 7 bases between them. The CDR3 region is CAWSVGQGNTIYF. The CDR3 coding sequence is TGTGCCTGGAGTGTAGGGCAGGGAAACACCATATATTTT.

V usage is TRBV5-5 and J usage is TRBJ2-6; D possibly corresponds to TRBD1 (5 bases). From germline, CDR1 is SGHKS and CDR2 YYEKEE (reference sequence). This CDR3 has 15 residues. The V and J ends lost 4 bases and 0 bases respectively, with 8 bases between them. The CDR3 spells CASSPDSSGANVLTF. The CDR3 DNA reads TGTGCCAGCAGCCCTGACAGCTCTGGGGCCAACGTCCTGACTTTC.

This chain uses TRBV9 with TRBJ1-4; TRBD1 aligns across 10 bases. CDR3 length: 14 residues. V shed 4 bases, J shed 6 bases, and the junction held 3 bases outside the gene matches. The germline CDR1 and CDR2 sequences are SGDLS and YYNGEE. The CDR3 protein is CASSMDRGDEKLFF. The DNA for the CDR3 is TGTGCCAGCAGCATGGACAGGGGGGATGAAAAACTGTTTTTT.

The rearrangement links TRBV11-2 to TRBJ1-2, with TRBD1 matching over 9 bases. After removal of 6 bases from V and 8 bases from J, the junction contained 10 bases not matched to a gene. Germline V lookup: CDR1 SGHAT, CDR2 FQNNGV. The CDR3 length is 14 residues. The CDR3 here is CASSSDRGKRGYTF. As DNA, the CDR3 is TGTGCCAGCAGTTCCGACAGGGGGAAACGCGGCTACACCTTC.

The chain carries TRBV27 and TRBJ2-7; 7 nucleotides agree with TRBD1. The germline CDR1 and CDR2 sequences are MNHEY and SMNVEV (reference sequence). This CDR3 contains 13 residues. V was pared by 5 bases and J by 2 bases, with 3 bases of the junction left unmatched. CDR3: CASSPGQPYEQYF. The CDR3 nucleotides are TGTGCCAGCAGTCCGGGACAGCCCTACGAGCAGTACTTC.